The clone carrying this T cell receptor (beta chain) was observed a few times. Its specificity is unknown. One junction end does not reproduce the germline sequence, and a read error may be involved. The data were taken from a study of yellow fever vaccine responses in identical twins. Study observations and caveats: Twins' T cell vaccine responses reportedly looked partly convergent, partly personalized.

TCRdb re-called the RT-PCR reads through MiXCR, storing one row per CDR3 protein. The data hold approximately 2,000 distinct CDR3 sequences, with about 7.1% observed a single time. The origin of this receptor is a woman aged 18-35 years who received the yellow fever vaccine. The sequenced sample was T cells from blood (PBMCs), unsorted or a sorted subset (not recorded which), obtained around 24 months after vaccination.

The CDR3 bases are TGTGCTAGCAGCCACGAGGGCGGTGGGACCCAGTACTTC. It codes for CASSHEGGGTQYF. The rearrangement links TRBV7-7 to TRBJ2-5; D may be TRBD2 (5 bases). The germline CDR1 and CDR2 sequences are SSHAT and FNYEAQ (reference sequence). The CDR3 has 13 amino acids.